Listed here are 23 T cell receptor beta chains from one sample, sequenced in a study of blood T cell repertoires in COVID-19. TCRdb keeps only in-frame clones here, not all; method: immunoSEQ multiplex PCR. This table has 250,000 to 300,000 clones, roughly nine tenths appearing once. Sequenced sample: PBMCs or T cells enriched from blood (not recorded which). The receptors derive from a woman aged 40 to 50 who had recovered from COVID-19.

CDR3 protein: CASSRPGTGKRTEAFF. In nucleotides, the CDR3 is TGTGCCAGCAGCCGACCAGGGACAGGGAAGCGGACTGAAGCTTTCTTT. The J gene is TRBJ1-1, the V gene TRBV11-2; 9 bases fit TRBD1. Germline V gene sequence: CDR1 SGHAT, CDR2 FQNNGV. The CDR3 runs 16 residues. V was pared by 5 bases and J by 5 bases, with 12 bases of the junction left unmatched.

The V call is TRBV18, the J call TRBJ2-2, with 7 nucleotides matching TRBD2. V shed 3 bases, J shed 0 bases, and the junction held 7 bases outside the gene matches. The CDR3 totals 17 residues. Germline CDR1 reads KGHSH; CDR2 reads LQKENI. CDR3 region: CASSPSRSGANTGELFF. The CDR3, as DNA: TGTGCCAGCTCACCCTCTCGCAGCGGGGCGAACACCGGGGAGCTGTTTTTT. The full variable domain, completed using reference TRBV18 and TRBJ2-2, is NAGVMQNPRHLVRRRGQEARLRCSPMKGHSHVYWYRQLPEEGLKFMVYLQKENIIDESGMPKERFSAEFPKEGPSILRIQQVVRGDSAAYFCASSPSRSGANTGELFFGEGSRLTVL.

The rearrangement joins TRBV6-2 or TRBV6-3 to TRBJ2-5; unclear D gene. CDR1 is MNHEY, CDR2 SVGEGT, per germline. The V end was cut by 2 bases, the J end by 0 bases, with 13 bases between. The CDR3 has 16 amino acids. The CDR3 loop is CASSYGESVYQETQYF. The CDR3 DNA sequence: TGTGCCAGCAGTTACGGCGAGAGCGTGTACCAAGAGACCCAGTACTTC.

This sequence joins TRBV9 and TRBJ2-1, with 8 bases identical to TRBD2. After removal of 3 bases from V and 9 bases from J, the junction contained 14 bases not matched to a gene. The germline V gene encodes CDR1 SGDLS and CDR2 YYNGEE. The CDR3 consists of 16 residues. This CDR3 reads CASSAQSGLVFSEQFF. The CDR3 DNA follows: TGTGCCAGCAGCGCCCAGTCGGGACTAGTCTTTAGTGAGCAGTTCTTC.

V is TRBV5-8 and J is TRBJ1-3, with TRBD1 as a possible D gene (6 bases). Trimming removed 4 bases at V and 0 bases at J, with 14 bases between. The CDR3 contains 16 residues. Germline V gene lookup returns CDR1 SGHTS and CDR2 YDEGEE. CDR3 sequence (DNA): TGTGCCAGCAGCCTCGTAGGGGGAAACTCTGGAAACACCATATATTTT. Residues: CASSLVGGNSGNTIYF.

The chain has TRBV10-3 and TRBJ2-3, with D possibly matching TRBD2 (6 bases). The V gene's germline CDR1 is ENHRY and CDR2 SYGVKD. The CDR3 consists of 17 residues. Trimming cost V 2 bases and J 4 bases, with 19 bases left between them. CDR3 in DNA: TGTGCCATCAGTGAGACGGAGGGCCGCCCCTCGGCAGATACGCAGTATTTT. This codes for CAISETEGRPSADTQYF.

This chain connects TRBV28 to TRBJ2-7; no clear D. The CDR3 is made up of 14 amino acids. Germline CDR1 and CDR2: MDHEN and SYDVKM. V dropped 8 bases and J dropped 3 bases, with 17 bases sitting between them. In DNA form, the CDR3 reads TGTGCCAGCGGCGGAATTTTAGGTGTCTACGAGCAGTACTTC. Translated, it gives CASGGILGVYEQYF.

The chain combines TRBV2 with TRBJ2-5; 10 bases line up with TRBD2. The CDR3 is 16 residues long. V lost 6 bases to trimming and J lost 4 bases; unmatched junction nucleotides: 11. The germline gives CDR1 SNHLY, CDR2 FYNNEI. The CDR3 sequence is CASSLKALAGRETQYF. The CDR3 DNA is TGTGCCAGCAGCCTCAAGGCACTAGCGGGGAGAGAGACCCAGTACTTC.

V and J are TRBV18 and TRBJ1-2; 9 bases fit TRBD1. From germline, CDR1 is KGHSH and CDR2 LQKENI. CDR3 length equals 15 residues. V gave up 5 bases and J gave up 0 bases; unmatched junction bases: 4. CDR3 DNA sequence: TGTGCCAGCTCAGGACAGGGGTCAGCTAACTATGGCTACACCTTC. Its protein is CASSGQGSANYGYTF.

This clone was counted a few times. V and J are TRBV3-1 (or the pseudogene TRBV3-2) and TRBJ2-1; possible D gene TRBD1, 5 bases. The germline V gene encodes CDR1 LGHDT and CDR2 YNNKEL (reference sequence). CDR3 length: 14 residues. V lost 1 base to trimming and J lost 9 bases, with 13 bases between them. The CDR3 bases are TGTGCCAGCAGCCAAGTTGCCAGGGTTGGTGAGCAGTTCTTC. It yields the protein CASSQVARVGEQFF.

The chain carries TRBV2 and TRBJ1-4; D ambiguous. The CDR3 runs to 13 residues. The germline gives CDR1 SNHLY, CDR2 FYNNEI. V was trimmed by 3 bases and J by 5 bases, leaving 7 bases between them. CDR3 sequence (DNA): TGTGCCAGCAGTGAGGTGCGGAATGAAAAACTGTTTTTT. Its translation: CASSEVRNEKLFF.

The genes are TRBV3-1 (or the pseudogene TRBV3-2) and TRBJ1-2; D might be TRBD1 (5 bases). V dropped 1 base and J dropped 7 bases, with 13 bases sitting between them. From germline, CDR1 is LGHDT and CDR2 YNNKEL (reference sequence). The CDR3 is made up of 14 amino acids. CDR3 sequence: CASSQAGNQGGYTF. The CDR3 bases are TGTGCCAGCAGCCAAGCAGGGAACCAGGGTGGCTACACCTTC.

This chain connects TRBV11-2 to TRBJ1-1; D gene unclear. CDR3 length equals 13 residues. CDR1 and CDR2 from the germline V gene are SGHAT and FQNNGV. V gave up 5 bases and J gave up 2 bases, with 9 bases separating them. The CDR3 DNA reads TGTGCCAGCAGCCCAAGACTTAACACTGAAGCTTTCTTT. Protein: CASSPRLNTEAFF.

J is TRBJ1-5 and V is TRBV18, with D possibly matching TRBD1 (6 bases). Looked up from germline, CDR1 is KGHSH and CDR2 is LQKENI. Between the trimmed V and J ends, which lost 1 base and 4 bases, there was a span of 11 bases. CDR3 length equals 15 residues. In nucleotides, the CDR3 is TGTGCCAGCTCACCACAGGGGGGGTCGAATCAGCCCCAGCATTTT. It is translated as CASSPQGGSNQPQHF. Variable domain in full (rest from reference TRBV18 and TRBJ1-5): NAGVMQNPRHLVRRRGQEARLRCSPMKGHSHVYWYRQLPEEGLKFMVYLQKENIIDESGMPKERFSAEFPKEGPSILRIQQVVRGDSAAYFCASSPQGGSNQPQHFGDGTRLSIL.

V gene TRBV7-2 combines with J gene TRBJ1-2; D remains ambiguous. The CDR3 covers 12 residues. Germline V gene sequence: CDR1 SGHTA, CDR2 FQGNSA. V was pared by 5 bases and J by 2 bases, with 6 bases between. The CDR3 DNA follows: TGTACCAGCAGCCAATTGAACTATGGCTACACCTTC. It encodes CTSSQLNYGYTF.

The V gene is TRBV19, the J gene TRBJ1-4; D possibly corresponds to TRBD1 (5 bases). This CDR3 comprises 18 residues. Between the trimmed V and J ends, which lost 1 base and 4 bases, there was a span of 19 bases. Germline V lookup: CDR1 LNHDA, CDR2 SQIVND (reference sequence). The CDR3 nucleotides are TGTGCCAGTAGTATAGCCCCACAAGGCAGGGCCATTAATGAAAAACTGTTTTTT. Residues: CASSIAPQGRAINEKLFF.

This clone was observed once. This sequence joins TRBV5-1 and TRBJ1-1; D is undetermined. The CDR3 loop spans 14 amino acids. The V end was cut by 0 bases, the J end by 0 bases, with 6 bases between. CDR1 SGHRS and CDR2 YFSETQ come from the germline V gene. The chain's CDR3 is CASSLETLNTEAFF. CDR3 bases: TGCGCCAGCAGCTTGGAAACACTGAACACTGAAGCTTTCTTT.

V is TRBV11-3 and J is TRBJ2-2, with a possible D match to TRBD1 (6 bases). The V end was cut by 4 bases, the J end by 6 bases, with 9 bases between. The CDR3 has 13 residues. In germline, CDR1 is SGHNT, CDR2 YENEEA. In DNA form, the CDR3 reads TGTGCCAGCAGCTACAGGGATCCCGGGGAGCTGTTTTTT. Protein: CASSYRDPGELFF.

The chain links TRBV19 to TRBJ2-1; 10 nucleotides align to TRBD2. Germline V gene lookup returns CDR1 LNHDA and CDR2 SQIVND (reference sequence). The CDR3 extends over 14 amino acids. V dropped 7 bases and J dropped 8; count of bases not matched to a gene: 8. This CDR3 reads CASTVGLASDEQFF. CDR3 DNA sequence: TGTGCCAGTACTGTGGGACTAGCGTCGGATGAGCAGTTCTTC.

The V and J genes are TRBV30 and TRBJ1-5; unclear D gene. The CDR3 contains 13 residues. Per the germline V gene, CDR1 is GTSNPN and CDR2 is SVGIG (reference sequence). The germline V and J ends were trimmed by 0 bases and 4 bases, with 7 bases remaining between them. The CDR3 coding sequence is TGTGCCTGGAGTGTAAAAGAGAATCAGCCCCAGCATTTT. This encodes CAWSVKENQPQHF.

This clone was found a few times. The chain joins TRBV27 to TRBJ1-5; 11 positions match TRBD1. CDR1 is MNHEY and CDR2 is SMNVEV in the germline V gene (reference sequence). V lost 4 bases and J lost 6; bases outside the gene matches: 8. The CDR3 totals 16 residues. The chain's CDR3 is CASSSRGTGGRQPQHF. The CDR3 DNA sequence: TGTGCCAGCAGTTCCCGGGGGACAGGGGGGCGTCAGCCCCAGCATTTT.

The rearrangement joins TRBV6-6 to TRBJ1-1; D is unclear. This CDR3 spans 13 amino acids. V lost 7 bases, J lost 3 bases, and 12 bases lay in between. Germline CDR1 reads MNHNY; CDR2 reads SVGAGI (reference sequence). The CDR3, as DNA: TGTGCCAGCATGCGGGAGATCTACACTGAAGCTTTCTTT. Its protein product is CASMREIYTEAFF.

This clone was recorded only once. The CDR3 here is CASRPTHRAVGTDTQYF. CDR3 coding DNA: TGCGCCAGCAGGCCTACACACAGGGCGGTGGGCACAGATACGCAGTATTTT. The chain has TRBV23-1 and TRBJ2-3; possible D gene TRBD1, 6 bases. TRBV23-1 counts as an open reading frame of uncertain function. The V end lost 6 bases, the J end lost 1 base, and 20 bases lay between the germline ends. The CDR3 loop spans 17 amino acids.